The 21 T cell receptor beta chains presented below share a single source sample, sequenced in a study of technical replicates of blood from several donors. Here immunoSEQ multiplex PCR was the method, and the copy in TCRdb shows in-frame clones only, minus some. Of 65,000 to 95,000 clones listed, approximately 86% are singletons. What was sequenced was PBMCs. These receptors originate from a human donor in good health. Some clones in this sample may be carry-over from other donors' samples.

Here the CDR3 DNA reads TGTGCCAGCAGTGAGACAGGATTCATGAACACTGAAGCTTTCTTT. It translates to CASSETGFMNTEAFF. The rearrangement links TRBV6-1 to TRBJ1-1, with TRBD1 as a possible D gene (6 bases). Germline lookup yields CDR1 MNHNS and CDR2 SASEGT. CDR3 length: 15 amino acids. V gave up 3 bases and J gave up 0 bases, with 11 bases separating them.

V and J are TRBV11-3 and TRBJ2-2; D is unresolved. Germline loops: CDR1 SGHNT, CDR2 YENEEA. This CDR3 is built from 14 residues. Trimming cost V 5 bases and J 1 base, with 8 bases left between them. DNA of the CDR3: TGTGCCAGCAGCGGAGCTAGGAACACCGGGGAGCTGTTTTTT. Protein product: CASSGARNTGELFF.

The chain has TRBV30 and TRBJ2-2; TRBD1 is a possible D gene (6 bases). The V gene lost 1 base and the J gene lost 6 bases, with 9 bases spanning the gap. Germline values: CDR1 GTSNPN, CDR2 SVGIG (reference sequence). The CDR3 length is 13 residues. CDR3 sequence reads: CAWSARGPGELFF. In DNA form, the CDR3 reads TGTGCCTGGAGTGCCAGGGGCCCCGGGGAGCTGTTTTTT.

This clone was recorded at least ten times. This chain links TRBV5-1 with TRBJ1-2; D unresolved. This CDR3 is built from 14 residues. The germline V and J ends were trimmed by 7 bases and 8 bases, with 21 bases remaining between them. Germline V gene data show CDR1 as SGHRS and CDR2 as YFSETQ. The CDR3 nucleotides read TGCGCCAGCTACCTATCCACATCGGCGGAGGGCTACACCTTC. Its translation: CASYLSTSAEGYTF.

The chain links TRBV7-2 to TRBJ2-5, with 10 positions matching TRBD2. V lost 6 bases to trimming and J lost 4 bases; unmatched junction nucleotides: 11. The CDR3 has 16 residues. Germline V gene data show CDR1 as SGHTA and CDR2 as FQGNSA. CDR3 nucleotide sequence: TGTGCCAGCAGTTCAAGGGTAGCGGGAGGAGGAGAGACCCAGTACTTC. This sequence encodes CASSSRVAGGGETQYF.

This chain uses TRBV11-2 with TRBJ2-3; TRBD2 aligns across 8 bases. Germline CDR1 reads SGHAT; CDR2 reads FQNNGV. The CDR3 is made up of 16 amino acids. Trimming took 5 bases from V and 7 from J; bases not matched to a gene: 14. CDR3 DNA sequence: TGTGCCAGCAGCGTGACTAGCGCTACACCTACCAATACGCAGTATTTT. Translated: CASSVTSATPTNTQYF. Full variable domain (rest looked up from reference TRBV11-2 and TRBJ2-3): EAGVAQSPRYKIIEKRQSVAFWCNPISGHATLYWYQQILGQGPKLLIQFQNNGVVDDSQLPKDRFSAERLKGVDSTLKIQPAKLEDSAVYLCASSVTSATPTNTQYFGPGTRLTVL.

The chain combines TRBV19 with TRBJ1-4; tentatively, D is TRBD1 (5 bases). The germline V and J ends were trimmed by 3 bases and 6 bases, with 11 bases remaining between them. The CDR3 runs 14 residues. From germline, CDR1 is LNHDA and CDR2 SQIVND (reference sequence). The CDR3 nucleotides are TGTGCCAGTAGTATGGGCAGGGTAGATGAAAAACTGTTTTTT. As protein: CASSMGRVDEKLFF.

The chain couples TRBV4-3 to TRBJ2-4; possible D gene TRBD1, 5 bases. Trimming took 1 base from V and 2 from J, leaving 12 bases between them. Germline assignment: CDR1 LGHNA and CDR2 YSLEER. The CDR3 runs 16 residues. CDR3: CASSQAMGLTKNIQYF. The CDR3 DNA follows: TGCGCCAGCAGCCAAGCGATGGGGCTAACCAAAAACATTCAGTACTTC.

V is TRBV7-2 and J is TRBJ2-5, with TRBD1 matching 9 bases. The CDR3 has 14 amino acids. The J segment lost 1 base and the V segment lost 4 bases, leaving 1 base of the junction unmatched. The germline CDR1 and CDR2 sequences are SGHTA and FQGNSA. DNA for the CDR3: TGTGCCAGCAGCTCGGACAGGGGCCAAGAGACCCAGTACTTC. This sequence encodes CASSSDRGQETQYF.

The chain uses TRBV7-2 and TRBJ2-2; 12 nucleotides match TRBD2. J was trimmed by 5 bases and V by 5 bases; bases with no gene match: 3. The CDR3 contains 15 residues. Germline assignment: CDR1 SGHTA and CDR2 FQGNSA. The CDR3 nucleotides are TGTGCCAGCAGCCAAACTAGCGGGAGGACCGGGGAGCTGTTTTTT. Translated, it gives CASSQTSGRTGELFF.

The rearrangement uses TRBV18 and TRBJ1-5; D gene uncertain. Germline CDR1 is KGHSH and CDR2 is LQKENI. V shed 6 bases and J shed 9 bases, with 12 bases lying between them. The CDR3 has 12 residues. CDR3: CASSPPRGPQHF. The CDR3 nucleotides are TGTGCCAGCTCCCCCCCTCGAGGGCCCCAGCATTTT. Together with reference TRBV18 and TRBJ1-5, the CDR3 gives the full variable domain: NAGVMQNPRHLVRRRGQEARLRCSPMKGHSHVYWYRQLPEEGLKFMVYLQKENIIDESGMPKERFSAEFPKEGPSILRIQQVVRGDSAAYFCASSPPRGPQHFGDGTRLSIL.

The V and J genes are TRBV7-2 and TRBJ1-6; unclear D gene. In germline, CDR1 is SGHTA, CDR2 FQGNSA. CDR3 size: 14 residues. Trimming stripped 4 bases from V and 7 bases from J, with 11 bases between. CDR3 region: CASSSEARNSPLHF. The CDR3 DNA reads TGTGCCAGCAGCTCCGAGGCCAGAAATTCACCCCTCCACTTT.

This rearrangement joins TRBV4-2 to TRBJ1-3, with D maybe TRBD1 (5 bases). Germline CDR1 and CDR2: LGHNA and YNFKEQ. The CDR3 loop spans 16 amino acids. Trimming left V 0 bases short and J 2 bases short, with 11 bases between. DNA for the CDR3: TGTGCCAGCAGCCAAGATCATCAGGGAACTGGAAACACCATATATTTT. It yields the protein CASSQDHQGTGNTIYF.

V and J are TRBV7-6 and TRBJ1-2; D is unclear. This CDR3 contains 13 residues. Germline loops: CDR1 SGHVS, CDR2 FNYEAQ. Trimming pared 4 bases from V and 8 bases from J, leaving 14 bases between. CDR3: CASSSRRAEGYTF. CDR3 DNA: TGTGCCAGCAGCTCCCGGCGGGCAGAAGGCTACACCTTC.

The chain has TRBV7-2 and TRBJ2-7; 8 bases line up with TRBD1. Germline V lookup: CDR1 SGHTA, CDR2 FQGNSA. The CDR3 loop spans 15 amino acids. V shed 1 base and J 4 bases; nucleotides not matched to a gene: 6. As DNA, the CDR3 is TGTGCCAGCAGCTTAGTCGCTGACAGGGGTTACGAGCAGTACTTC. This codes for CASSLVADRGYEQYF.

This rearrangement joins TRBV6-5 to TRBJ2-2; 10 bases are shared with TRBD1. This CDR3 contains 16 residues. Germline assignment: CDR1 MNHEY and CDR2 SVGAGI. V dropped 2 bases and J dropped 4; count of bases not matched to a gene: 4. The DNA of the CDR3 is TGTGCCAGCAGTTACCTGGGGACAGGGGCCACCGGGGAGCTGTTTTTT. The encoded protein is CASSYLGTGATGELFF.

This chain joins TRBV5-1 and TRBJ1-1; D gene unclear. CDR3 length: 14 residues. The V end was cut by 0 bases, the J end by 2 bases, with 8 bases between. Germline V gene lookup returns CDR1 SGHRS and CDR2 YFSETQ. The CDR3 protein is CASSLGQVNTEAFF. Written as DNA, the CDR3 is TGCGCCAGCAGCTTGGGGCAGGTAAACACTGAAGCTTTCTTT.

CDR3 residues: CASSLRDRSYNEQFF. CDR3 nucleotide sequence: TGCGCCAGCAGCCTCCGGGACAGATCTTACAATGAGCAGTTCTTC. V gene TRBV5-1 combines with J gene TRBJ2-1; 7 positions agree with TRBD1. Trimming took 4 bases from V and 4 from J; bases not matched to a gene: 8. The CDR3 has 15 residues. In germline, CDR1 is SGHRS, CDR2 YFSETQ.

This chain joins TRBV5-5 and TRBJ1-2, with D perhaps matching TRBD1 (5 bases). The V gene's germline CDR1 is SGHKS and CDR2 YYEKEE (reference sequence). The CDR3 runs to 13 residues. Trimming took off 6 bases at V and 3 bases at J, with 12 bases between the two ends. The CDR3 region is CASTPQGYYGYTF. CDR3 in DNA: TGTGCCAGCACCCCCCAGGGCTACTATGGCTACACCTTC.

V gene TRBV18 combines with J gene TRBJ2-3; 16 bases line up with TRBD2. Per the germline V gene, CDR1 is KGHSH and CDR2 is LQKENI. Trimming cost V 3 bases and J 6 bases; bases outside gene matches: 3. CDR3 length equals 16 residues. The DNA for the CDR3 is TGTGCCAGCTCACCGGGACTAGCGGGAGGGCCTGATACGCAGTATTTT. This codes for CASSPGLAGGPDTQYF.

The J gene is TRBJ1-5, the V gene TRBV6-5, with unresolved D. Germline V gene sequence: CDR1 MNHEY, CDR2 SVGAGI. The CDR3 contains 13 residues. V was shortened by 3 bases and J by 10 bases, with 13 bases between the two germline ends. The CDR3 DNA reads TGTGCCAGCAGTTATCGGCGCGAGGGCCCCCAGCATTTT. This sequence encodes CASSYRREGPQHF.